This passage covers 16 T cell receptor beta chains from one sample sequenced in a study of CD8 T cells in Susac syndrome. Roughly 0.45 to 1 ug RNA was reverse transcribed with random hexamers. Using its own MiXCR run on the immunoSEQ multiplex PCR reads, TCRdb lists one record per CDR3 protein. The table includes 200,000 to 300,000 distinct CDR3 sequences, 85% to 95% detected once. Sequences were obtained from CD4+ T cells from PBMCs. These receptor sequences come from a human donor with multiple sclerosis.

V is TRBV5-1 and J is TRBJ1-1; TRBD1 might be the D (6 bases). The CDR3 spans 15 residues. Trimming took off 4 bases at V and 0 bases at J, with 13 bases between the two ends. CDR1 is SGHRS, CDR2 YFSETQ, per germline. The CDR3 bases are TGCGCCAGCAGCAAGACAGGTCACCTGAACACTGAAGCTTTCTTT. It specifies CASSKTGHLNTEAFF.

The chain combines TRBV29-1 with TRBJ2-2; 8 nucleotides match TRBD1. Germline values: CDR1 SQVTM, CDR2 ANQGSEA. J gave up 7 bases and V 5 bases, and 15 bases lay outside the gene matches. The CDR3 is 16 amino acids. CDR3 residues: CSVHQPGQGKVGELFF. The CDR3 coding sequence is TGCAGCGTTCATCAACCCGGACAGGGCAAGGTCGGGGAGCTGTTTTTT.

The chain carries TRBV9 and TRBJ2-5; no clear D gene. This CDR3 contains 14 residues. V dropped 0 bases and J dropped 2 bases, with 8 bases sitting between them. Germline CDR1 is SGDLS and CDR2 is YYNGEE. CDR3 amino acids: CASSVDLMQETQYF. Here the CDR3 DNA reads TGTGCCAGCAGCGTAGACCTGATGCAAGAGACCCAGTACTTC.

This sequence joins TRBV10-3 and TRBJ1-3, with 10 bases that match TRBD1. Unmatched junction bases numbered 4, after V lost 0 bases and J lost 2 bases. Per germline, CDR1 ENHRY and CDR2 SYGVKD. The CDR3 extends over 17 amino acids. The CDR3 nucleotides are TGTGCCATCAGTGAGTCGAGGGACAGGGGACCTGGAAACACCATATATTTT. Amino acids: CAISESRDRGPGNTIYF.

The chain links TRBV20-1 to TRBJ1-1; the D is unclear. Germline assignment: CDR1 DFQATT and CDR2 SNEGSKA (reference sequence). The CDR3 runs to 13 residues. For the CDR3, the DNA is TGCAGCACTAGCGAACCAGTTAACACTGAAGCTTTCTTT. Its protein product is CSTSEPVNTEAFF.

This chain uses TRBV20-1 with TRBJ2-1; 9 bases fit TRBD2. Looked up from germline, CDR1 is DFQATT and CDR2 is SNEGSKA (reference sequence). The V gene end was trimmed by 3 bases and the J gene end by 8 bases; junction bases not matched to a gene: 8. This CDR3 contains 14 residues. CDR3 bases: TGCAGTGCTAGTCGGCGGGAGGGCCGCTATGAGCAGTTCTTC. Translating it yields CSASRREGRYEQFF.

J is TRBJ2-7 and V is TRBV18; D is perhaps TRBD2 (6 bases). The CDR3 contains 16 residues. Germline lookup yields CDR1 KGHSH and CDR2 LQKENI. V lost 4 bases and J lost 2, with 18 bases in between. The CDR3 is CASSQEGRVIPYEQYF. For the CDR3, the DNA is TGTGCCAGCTCACAGGAGGGCAGGGTGATCCCCTACGAGCAGTACTTC.

The gene calls are TRBV29-1 and TRBJ2-1; weak D call: TRBD1 (6 bases). V shed 7 bases and J shed 7 bases, with 20 bases lying between them. Per germline, CDR1 SQVTM and CDR2 ANQGSEA. The CDR3 consists of 14 residues. The CDR3 DNA follows: TGCAGCGCTAGGGAGTGGGGGCCCAGTAATGAGCAGTTCTTC. It codes for CSAREWGPSNEQFF.

The chain employs TRBV4-1 and TRBJ1-1; no reliable D call. Germline V gene sequence: CDR1 MGHRA, CDR2 YSYEKL. V was clipped by 0 bases and J by 11 bases, with 10 bases between them. The CDR3 loop spans 12 amino acids. The CDR3 DNA reads TGCGCCAGCAGCCAAGAGCGACGGGAGGCTTTCTTT. It yields the protein CASSQERREAFF.

The chain has TRBV4-2 and TRBJ2-2; TRBD2 might be the D (7 bases). V lost 1 base and J 5 bases, leaving 17 bases between the germline ends. The V gene's germline CDR1 is LGHNA and CDR2 YNFKEQ. This CDR3 is 17 amino acids long. CDR3 sequence reads: CASSQAGGGAGTGELFF. CDR3 nucleotide sequence: TGTGCCAGCAGCCAAGCCGGAGGGGGGGCGGGGACCGGGGAGCTGTTTTTT.

V usage is TRBV29-1 and J usage is TRBJ2-7; TRBD1 is a possible D gene (6 bases). The CDR3 sequence is 16 residues long. Trimming cost V 2 bases and J 1 base, with 18 bases left between them. Per the germline V gene, CDR1 is SQVTM and CDR2 is ANQGSEA. The CDR3 DNA sequence: TGCAGCGTTGAAAGGCTCCGGGACAAAGGATCCTACGAGCAGTACTTC. It specifies CSVERLRDKGSYEQYF.

This clonotype appeared a single time. CDR3 region: CASSPSDLARSYTF. The DNA of the CDR3 is TGTGCCAGCAGTCCATCCGATTTAGCTCGAAGCTACACCTTC. This rearrangement joins TRBV28 to TRBJ1-2; D remains unclear. CDR3 size: 14 residues. The germline V and J ends were trimmed by 5 bases and 9 bases, with 19 bases remaining between them. CDR1 and CDR2 (germline): MDHEN, SYDVKM.

The chain employs TRBV24-1 and TRBJ1-1, with D possibly being TRBD1 (5 bases). V was trimmed by 5 bases and J by 9 bases, leaving 12 bases between them. Germline V gene data show CDR1 as KGHDR and CDR2 as SFDVKD. CDR3 length: 12 amino acids. The CDR3, as DNA: TGTGCCACCAGTGCGCAGGGATTCCAAGCTTTCTTT. This translates into CATSAQGFQAFF.

CDR3 loop: CASSAPGLAPYNEQFF. The CDR3 DNA reads as TGTGCCAGTAGTGCCCCGGGACTAGCGCCCTACAATGAGCAGTTCTTC. The chain couples TRBV19 to TRBJ2-1; 10 positions agree with TRBD2. Germline V gene data show CDR1 as LNHDA and CDR2 as SQIVND (reference sequence). V shed 5 bases, J shed 2 bases, and the junction held 6 bases outside the gene matches. The CDR3 totals 16 residues.

V is TRBV29-1 and J is TRBJ1-2, with TRBD1 matching over 9 bases. The J segment lost 8 bases and the V segment lost 0 bases, leaving 13 bases of the junction unmatched. Germline CDR1 is SQVTM and CDR2 is ANQGSEA. The CDR3 covers 16 residues. CDR3 loop: CSVEDEGTGRLGGYTF. The CDR3 DNA reads TGCAGCGTTGAAGATGAGGGGACAGGGCGGTTGGGGGGCTACACCTTC.

The chain links TRBV5-1 to TRBJ2-5; D is undetermined. The length of the CDR3 is 14 residues. With 0 bases removed from V and 7 bases from J, the gap between germline ends came to 13 bases. Germline V gene lookup returns CDR1 SGHRS and CDR2 YFSETQ. CDR3 sequence: CASSLDPDPPTQYF. CDR3 nucleotides: TGCGCCAGCAGCTTGGACCCAGACCCCCCGACCCAGTACTTC.